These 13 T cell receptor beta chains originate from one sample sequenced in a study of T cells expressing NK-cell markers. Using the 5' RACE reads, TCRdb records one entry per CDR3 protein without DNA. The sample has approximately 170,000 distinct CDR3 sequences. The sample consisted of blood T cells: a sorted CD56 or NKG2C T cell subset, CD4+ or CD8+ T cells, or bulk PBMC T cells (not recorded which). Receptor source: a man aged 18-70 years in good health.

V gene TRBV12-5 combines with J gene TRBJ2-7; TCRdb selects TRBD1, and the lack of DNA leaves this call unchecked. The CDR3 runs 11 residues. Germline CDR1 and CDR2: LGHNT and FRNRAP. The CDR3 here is CASSQEREQYF. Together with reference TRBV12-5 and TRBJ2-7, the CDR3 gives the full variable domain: DARVTQTPRHKVTEMGQEVTMRCQPILGHNTVFWYRQTMMQGLELLAYFRNRAPLDDSGMPKDRFSAEMPDATLATLKIQPSEPRDSAVYFCASSQEREQYFGPGTRLTVT.

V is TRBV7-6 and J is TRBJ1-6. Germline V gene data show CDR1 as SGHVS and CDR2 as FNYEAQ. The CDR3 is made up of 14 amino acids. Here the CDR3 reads CASSLSIGNSPLHF.

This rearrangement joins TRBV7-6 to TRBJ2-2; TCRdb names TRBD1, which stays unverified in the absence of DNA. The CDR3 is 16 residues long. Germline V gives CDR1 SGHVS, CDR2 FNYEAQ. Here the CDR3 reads CASSLYPGERTGELFF.

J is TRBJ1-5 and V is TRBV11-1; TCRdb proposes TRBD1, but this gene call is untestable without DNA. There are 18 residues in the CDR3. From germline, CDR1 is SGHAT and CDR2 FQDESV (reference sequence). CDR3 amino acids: CASSPNSGILEGNQPQHF. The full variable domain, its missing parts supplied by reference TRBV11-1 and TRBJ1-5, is EAEVAQSPRYKITEKSQAVAFWCDPISGHATLYWYRQILGQGPELLVQFQDESVVDDSQLPKDRFSAERLKGVDSTLKIQPAELGDSAMYLCASSPNSGILEGNQPQHFGDGTRLSIL.

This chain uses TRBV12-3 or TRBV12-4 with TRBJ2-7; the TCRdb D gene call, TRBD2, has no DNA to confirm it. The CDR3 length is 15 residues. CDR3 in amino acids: CASSHLGLANNEQYF.

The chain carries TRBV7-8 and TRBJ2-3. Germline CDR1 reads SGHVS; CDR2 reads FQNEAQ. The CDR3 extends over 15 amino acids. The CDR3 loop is CASSLSLRSTDTQYF.

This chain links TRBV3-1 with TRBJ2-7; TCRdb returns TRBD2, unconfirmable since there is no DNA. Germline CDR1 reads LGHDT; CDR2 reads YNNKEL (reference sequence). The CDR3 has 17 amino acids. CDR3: CASSPGTSGGLSYEQYF.

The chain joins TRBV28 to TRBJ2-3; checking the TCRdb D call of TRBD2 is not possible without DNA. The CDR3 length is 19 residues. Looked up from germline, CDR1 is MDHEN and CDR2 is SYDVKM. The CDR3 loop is CASSFPGTSGGPGTDTQYF.

This CDR3 is CVSSEAPDRVYLYEQYF. The V and J genes are TRBV6-1 and TRBJ2-7; absent DNA, TCRdb's TRBD1 call cannot be checked. CDR1 MNHNS and CDR2 SASEGT come from the germline V gene. The CDR3 length is 17 residues.

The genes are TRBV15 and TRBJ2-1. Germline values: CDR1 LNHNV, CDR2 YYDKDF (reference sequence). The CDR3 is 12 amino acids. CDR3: CATSRDTHRLFF.

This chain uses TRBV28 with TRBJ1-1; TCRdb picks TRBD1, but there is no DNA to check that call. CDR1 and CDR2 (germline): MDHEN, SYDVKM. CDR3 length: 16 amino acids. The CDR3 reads CASPTITDRTNTEAFF.

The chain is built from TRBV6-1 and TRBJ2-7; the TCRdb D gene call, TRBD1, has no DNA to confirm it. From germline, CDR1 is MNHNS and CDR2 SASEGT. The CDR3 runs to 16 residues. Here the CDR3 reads CASRQLRITGGYEQYF.

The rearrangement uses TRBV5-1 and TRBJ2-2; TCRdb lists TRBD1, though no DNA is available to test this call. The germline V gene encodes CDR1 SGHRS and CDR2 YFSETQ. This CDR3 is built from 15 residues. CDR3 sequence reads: CASSFAQGWTGELFF.